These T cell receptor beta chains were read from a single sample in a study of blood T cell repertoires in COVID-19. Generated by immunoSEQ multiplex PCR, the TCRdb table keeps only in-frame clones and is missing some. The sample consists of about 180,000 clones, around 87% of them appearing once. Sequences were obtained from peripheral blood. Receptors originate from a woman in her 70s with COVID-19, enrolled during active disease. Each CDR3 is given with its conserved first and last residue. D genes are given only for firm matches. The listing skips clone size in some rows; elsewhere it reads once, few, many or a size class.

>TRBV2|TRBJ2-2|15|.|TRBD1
CASSGQGGDTGELFF
TGTGCCAGCAGTGGACAGGGTGGGGACACCGGGGAGCTGTTTTTT
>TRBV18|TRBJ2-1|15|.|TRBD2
CASSPRLAGGNEQFF
TGTGCCAGCTCACCCAGGCTAGCGGGAGGTAATGAGCAGTTCTTC
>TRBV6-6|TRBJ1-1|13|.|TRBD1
CASTNQGGTEAFF
TGTGCCAGCACCAACCAGGGGGGCACTGAAGCTTTCTTT
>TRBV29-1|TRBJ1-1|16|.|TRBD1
CSVEGTGLGRWTEAFF
TGCAGCGTTGAAGGGACAGGATTGGGTAGGTGGACTGAAGCTTTCTTT
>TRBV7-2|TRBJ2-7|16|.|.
CASSFSSPGHPYEQYF
TGTGCCAGCAGCTTTTCGAGTCCGGGACACCCCTACGAGCAGTACTTC
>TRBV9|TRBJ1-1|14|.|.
CASSVVRQDAEAFF
TGTGCCAGCAGCGTAGTTCGACAGGACGCTGAAGCTTTCTTT
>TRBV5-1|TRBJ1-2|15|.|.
CASSLFGGEAYGYTF
TGCGCCAGCAGCTTGTTTGGGGGCGAAGCCTATGGCTACACCTTC
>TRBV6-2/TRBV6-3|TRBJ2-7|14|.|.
CASSYREASYEQYF
TGTGCCAGCAGTTACCGGGAAGCCAGCTACGAGCAGTACTTC
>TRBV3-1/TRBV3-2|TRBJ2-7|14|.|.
CASSQDSSPGEQYF
TGTGCCAGCAGCCAAGATTCAAGTCCGGGCGAGCAGTACTTC
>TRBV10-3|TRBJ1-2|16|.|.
CAIRTVTGRENYGYTF
TGTGCCATCAGAACGGTCACAGGGCGAGAGAACTATGGCTACACCTTC
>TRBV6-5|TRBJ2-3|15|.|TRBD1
CASSHDRGWVVTQYF
TGTGCCAGCAGTCATGACAGGGGGTGGGTGGTCACGCAGTATTTT
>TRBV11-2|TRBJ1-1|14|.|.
CASSLEGANTEAFF
TGTGCCAGCAGCTTAGAAGGGGCAAACACTGAAGCTTTCTTT
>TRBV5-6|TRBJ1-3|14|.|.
CASSLVYSGNTIYF
TGTGCCAGCAGCTTGGTGTACTCTGGAAACACCATATATTTT
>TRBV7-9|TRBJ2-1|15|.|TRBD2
CASSPGLAGGNEQFF
TGTGCCAGCAGCCCCGGACTAGCGGGAGGCAATGAGCAGTTCTTC
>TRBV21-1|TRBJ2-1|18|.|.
CATLAGGTRKSSYNEQFF
TGTGCCACTTTAGCGGGAGGAACCCGTAAGAGCTCCTACAATGAGCAGTTCTTC
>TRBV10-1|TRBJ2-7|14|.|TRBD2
CASSALAGVVEQYF
TGCGCCAGCAGCGCACTAGCGGGAGTTGTCGAGCAGTACTTC
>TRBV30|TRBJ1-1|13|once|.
CAWSAGEYTEAFF
TGTGCCTGGAGTGCAGGGGAGTACACTGAAGCTTTCTTT
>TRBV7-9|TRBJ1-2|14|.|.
CASSLQGYNYGYTF
TGTGCCAGCAGCTTGCAGGGATATAACTATGGCTACACCTTC
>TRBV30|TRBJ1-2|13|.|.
CAWSADSLLGYTF
TGTGCCTGGAGTGCCGACAGTTTATTGGGCTACACCTTC
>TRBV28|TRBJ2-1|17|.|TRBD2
CASSFILAGGSYNEQFF
TGTGCCAGCAGTTTTATATTGGCGGGGGGCTCCTACAATGAGCAGTTCTTC
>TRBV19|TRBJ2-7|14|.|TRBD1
CASSSTGQGYEQYF
TGTGCCAGTAGTTCAACGGGACAGGGTTACGAGCAGTACTTC
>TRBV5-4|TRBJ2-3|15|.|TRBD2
CASGSHSGGTDTQYF
TGTGCCAGCGGATCCCATAGCGGGGGCACAGATACGCAGTATTTT
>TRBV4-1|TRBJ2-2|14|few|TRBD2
CASRLAGRTGELFF
TGCGCCAGCAGACTAGCGGGTCGAACCGGGGAGCTGTTTTTT
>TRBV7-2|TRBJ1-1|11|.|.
CATRQATEAFF
TGTGCCACCCGACAAGCCACTGAAGCTTTCTTT
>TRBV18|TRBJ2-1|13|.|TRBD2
CASSPSSGNEQFF
TGTGCCAGCTCACCTTCTAGCGGGAATGAGCAGTTCTTC
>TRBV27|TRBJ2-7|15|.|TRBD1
CASRKPGTGTYEQYF
TGTGCCAGCAGGAAGCCCGGGACAGGGACGTACGAGCAGTACTTC
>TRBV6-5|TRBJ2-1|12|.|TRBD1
CASGTGYNEQFF
TGTGCCAGTGGGACAGGGTACAATGAGCAGTTCTTC
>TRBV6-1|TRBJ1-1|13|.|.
CASSEIQGTEAFF
TGTGCCAGCAGTGAAATCCAGGGCACTGAAGCTTTCTTT
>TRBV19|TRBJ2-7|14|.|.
CASSARRGSYEQYF
TGTGCCAGTAGTGCCCGCAGGGGCTCCTACGAGCAGTACTTC
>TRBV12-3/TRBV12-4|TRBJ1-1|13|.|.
CASTTGRNTEAFF
TGTGCCAGCACCACGGGGAGAAACACTGAAGCTTTCTTT
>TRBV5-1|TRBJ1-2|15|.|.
CASSLQGGGNYGYTF
TGCGCCAGCAGCTTGCAAGGCGGGGGTAACTATGGCTACACCTTC
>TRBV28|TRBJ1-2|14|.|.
CASTRWGQDYGYTF
TGTGCCAGCACCCGGTGGGGGCAGGACTATGGCTACACCTTC
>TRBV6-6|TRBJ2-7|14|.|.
CASRRGPGGYEQYF
TGTGCCAGCAGGCGGGGACCAGGGGGTTACGAGCAGTACTTC
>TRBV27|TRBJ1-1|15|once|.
CASSLGLGLNTEAFF
TGTGCCAGCAGTTTAGGGTTGGGGCTGAACACTGAAGCTTTCTTT
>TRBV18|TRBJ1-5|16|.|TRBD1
CASSSNPGQPNQPQHF
TGTGCCAGCTCTTCTAATCCGGGACAGCCCAATCAGCCCCAGCATTTT
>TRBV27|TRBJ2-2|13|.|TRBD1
CASRTGGTGELFF
TGTGCCAGCAGGACAGGGGGAACCGGGGAGCTGTTTTTT
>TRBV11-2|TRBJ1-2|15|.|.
CASSLGFTGEHGYTF
TGTGCCAGCAGCTTAGGCTTTACGGGGGAGCACGGCTACACCTTC
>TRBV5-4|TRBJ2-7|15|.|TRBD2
CASRLALAGAGEQYF
TGTGCCAGCAGATTGGCACTAGCGGGAGCGGGTGAGCAGTACTTC
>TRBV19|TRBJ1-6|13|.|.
CASTGSPNSPLHF
TGTGCCAGTACGGGATCTCCTAATTCACCCCTCCACTTT
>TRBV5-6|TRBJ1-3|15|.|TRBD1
CASSLVRGPGNTIYF
TGTGCCAGCAGCTTGGTCAGGGGGCCTGGAAACACCATATATTTT
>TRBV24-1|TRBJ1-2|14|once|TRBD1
CATSARDRVDGYTF
TGTGCCACCAGTGCCCGGGACAGGGTGGATGGCTACACCTTC
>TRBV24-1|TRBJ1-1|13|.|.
CATSDPRGVETFF
TGTGCCACCAGTGATCCCCGAGGCGTCGAAACTTTCTTT
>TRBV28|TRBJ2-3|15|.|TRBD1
CASLGQGVMTDTQYF
TGTGCCAGCCTTGGACAGGGGGTTATGACAGATACGCAGTATTTT
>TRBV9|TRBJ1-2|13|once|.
CASGKEGNYGYTF
TGTGCCAGCGGAAAGGAGGGTAACTATGGCTACACCTTC
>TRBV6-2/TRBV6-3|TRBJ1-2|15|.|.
CASSSSTGSYYGYTF
TGTGCCAGCAGTTCCTCAACAGGGTCCTACTATGGCTACACCTTC
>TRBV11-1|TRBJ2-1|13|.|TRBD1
CASSSSGGTGLFF
TGTGCCAGCAGCTCGTCCGGTGGGACAGGGCTGTTCTTC
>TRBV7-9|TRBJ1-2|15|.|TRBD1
CASSLPGQGAGGYTF
TGTGCCAGCAGCTTACCGGGACAGGGGGCGGGTGGCTACACCTTC
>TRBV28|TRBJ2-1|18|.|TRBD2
CASSHSVRSGRVVNEQFF
TGTGCCAGCAGTCACTCCGTCCGGAGCGGGAGGGTAGTCAATGAGCAGTTCTTC
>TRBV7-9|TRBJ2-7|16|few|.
CASAFRVSIRSYEQYF
TGTGCCAGCGCCTTCCGGGTAAGTATAAGGTCCTACGAGCAGTACTTC
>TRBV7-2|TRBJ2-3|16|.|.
CASSLGVDSFTDTQYF
TGTGCCAGCAGCTTAGGGGTTGACAGTTTCACAGATACGCAGTATTTT
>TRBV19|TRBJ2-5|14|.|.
CASSLLAGSETQYF
TGTGCCAGTAGCCTCCTGGCAGGGTCGGAGACCCAGTACTTC
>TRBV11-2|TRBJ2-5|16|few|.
CASSQLQGGFEETQYF
TGTGCCAGCAGCCAACTCCAGGGGGGATTTGAAGAGACCCAGTACTTC
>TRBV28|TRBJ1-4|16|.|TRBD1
CASSLALQGAREKLFF
TGTGCCAGCAGTTTAGCCCTACAGGGGGCGCGTGAAAAACTGTTTTTT
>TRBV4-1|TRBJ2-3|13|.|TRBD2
CASSLGGSDTQYF
TGCGCCAGCAGCCTCGGGGGGTCCGATACGCAGTATTTT
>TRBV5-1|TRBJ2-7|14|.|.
CASSAGERTHEQYF
TGCGCCAGCAGCGCTGGGGAGAGGACCCACGAGCAGTACTTC
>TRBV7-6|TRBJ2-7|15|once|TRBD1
CASSPTRTGSYEQYF
TGTGCCAGCAGCCCAACAAGGACAGGTTCCTACGAGCAGTACTTC
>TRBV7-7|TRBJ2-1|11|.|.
CIPGFYNEQFF
TGTATCCCTGGCTTCTACAATGAGCAGTTCTTC